This T cell receptor (beta chain) was found in a study of neurological immune-mediated disorders. This clonotype was found many times. In TCRdb, the 5' RACE reads were re-called with MiXCR into one record per CDR3 protein. The sample lists roughly 62,000 distinct CDR3 sequences, around 5% occurring once. The CDR3 is made up of 13 amino acids. The V and J ends lost 6 bases and 7 bases respectively, with 18 bases between them. Germline V lookup: CDR1 DFQATT, CDR2 SNEGSKA (reference sequence). The V and J genes are TRBV20-1 and TRBJ2-5, with no clear D. The clonotype comes from a woman aged 45-65 years with multiple sclerosis. The sample consisted of PBMCs. CDR3 loop: CSAPPQAAVTQYF. The CDR3 nucleotides are TGCAGTGCCCCCCCGCAGGCAGCCGTGACCCAGTACTTC.